The source of this TCR beta chain is a study of tissue T cells after allogeneic stem cell transplantation. The CDR3 has 14 amino acids. With 4 bases clipped from V and 4 bases from J, the junction kept 3 bases outside the gene matches. Looked up from germline, CDR1 is LGHDT and CDR2 is YNNKQL (reference sequence). As for time point: mouse harvest day 7 after allogeneic transplant. Each mouse received 10^7 T-cell-depleted marrow cells plus 10^6 splenic CD5+ T cells by tail vein. The protocol was immunoSEQ multiplex PCR, while the TCRdb copy is restricted to in-frame clones and leaves out a portion. The data show 4,800 or so clones, approximately 50% seen once. As regards this clone: Genes here carry mouse names. The read ends 1 residue shy of where the CDR3 ends; the end is completed using the germline J gene.

This chain connects TRBV4 to TRBJ1-3, with 8 bases that match TRBD1. The material sequenced was gut tissue. This receptor was taken from a female BALB/c mouse given C57BL/6 T cells with graft-versus-host disease after an allogeneic hematopoietic cell transplant. The sequenced part of the CDR3 DNA is TGTGCCAGCAGCTTCCGGGACAGGGGAAATACGCTCTAT. It encodes CASSFRDRGNTLY. In full, the CDR3 reads CASSFRDRGNTLYF.